The entry below describes one T cell receptor beta chain. Its antigen remains unidentified. This specimen comes from a study of cytomegalovirus exposure and HLA in healthy donors. General study points: In an earlier analysis, about 87% or about 30%: the productive usage of most TCR beta V segments.

CDR1 SGHTA and CDR2 FQGNSA come from the germline V gene. This CDR3 comprises 13 residues. Deletions cut 5 bases from V and 4 bases from J, with 9 bases between. The PCR used 60 Vbeta and 13 Jbeta primers. TCRdb keeps only in-frame clones here, not all; method: immunoSEQ multiplex PCR. Of 100,000 to 150,000 clones detected, under 85% appear once; the ten largest clones hold 1.5% to 2%. This chain uses TRBV7-2 with TRBJ2-1; D is unclear. This TCR was sampled from a boy under 18 in good health and CMV-seronegative. Specimen: PBMCs. The CDR3 loop is CASSTQAYNEQFF. The CDR3 nucleotides are TGTGCCAGCAGCACTCAGGCATACAATGAGCAGTTCTTC.